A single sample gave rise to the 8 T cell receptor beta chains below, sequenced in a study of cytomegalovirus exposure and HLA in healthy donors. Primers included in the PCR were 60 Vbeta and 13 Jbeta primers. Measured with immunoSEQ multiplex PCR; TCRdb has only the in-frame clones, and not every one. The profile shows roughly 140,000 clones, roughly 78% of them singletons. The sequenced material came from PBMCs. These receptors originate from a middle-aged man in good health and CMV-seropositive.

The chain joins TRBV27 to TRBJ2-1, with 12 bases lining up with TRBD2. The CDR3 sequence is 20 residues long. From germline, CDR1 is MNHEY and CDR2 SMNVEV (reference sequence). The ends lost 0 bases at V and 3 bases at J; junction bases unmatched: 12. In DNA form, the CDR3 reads TGTGCCAGCAGTTTATCGCCTCTAGCGGGAGGGCCCGGTAACTACAATGAGCAGTTCTTC. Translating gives CASSLSPLAGGPGNYNEQFF.

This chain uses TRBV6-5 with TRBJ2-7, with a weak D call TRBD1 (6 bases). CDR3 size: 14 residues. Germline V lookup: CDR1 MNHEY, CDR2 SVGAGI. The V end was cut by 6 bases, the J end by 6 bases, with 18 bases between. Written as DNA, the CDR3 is TGTGCCAGCAGCAGGACGGACAGTAGGGTCGAGCAGTACTTC. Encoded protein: CASSRTDSRVEQYF.

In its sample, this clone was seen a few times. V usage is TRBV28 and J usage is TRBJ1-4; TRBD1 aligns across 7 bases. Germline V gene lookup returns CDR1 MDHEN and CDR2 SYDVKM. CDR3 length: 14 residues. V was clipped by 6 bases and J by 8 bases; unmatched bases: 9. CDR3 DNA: TGTGCCAGCAGGTCCACAGGGGTAGGAGAAAAACTGTTTTTT. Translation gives CASRSTGVGEKLFF.

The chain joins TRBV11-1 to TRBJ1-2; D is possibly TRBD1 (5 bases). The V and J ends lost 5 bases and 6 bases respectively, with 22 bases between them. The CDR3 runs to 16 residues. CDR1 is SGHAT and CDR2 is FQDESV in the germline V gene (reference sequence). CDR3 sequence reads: CASSGPWGGSEDGYTF. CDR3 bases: TGTGCCAGCAGCGGCCCATGGGGGGGGAGTGAGGATGGCTACACCTTC.

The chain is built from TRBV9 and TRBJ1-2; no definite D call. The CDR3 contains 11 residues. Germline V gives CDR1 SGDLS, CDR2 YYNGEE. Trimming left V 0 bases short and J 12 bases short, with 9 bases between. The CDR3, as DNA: TGTGCCAGCAGCGTAGCGGGGTCCCACACCTTC. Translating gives CASSVAGSHTF. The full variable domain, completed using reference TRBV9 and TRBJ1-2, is DSGVTQTPKHLITATGQRVTLRCSPRSGDLSVYWYQQSLDQGLQFLIQYYNGEERAKGNILERFSAQQFPDLHSELNLSSLELGDSALYFCASSVAGSHTFGSGTRLTVV.

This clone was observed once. This CDR3 is CASSFGAGWNTEAFF. CDR3 sequence (DNA): TGTGCCAGCAGTTTTGGGGCAGGGTGGAACACTGAAGCTTTCTTT. The V and J genes are TRBV27 and TRBJ1-1; D is possibly TRBD1 (5 bases). The CDR3 length is 15 residues. Between the trimmed V and J ends, which lost 3 bases and 1 base, there was a span of 12 bases. CDR1 and CDR2 from the germline V gene are MNHEY and SMNVEV (reference sequence).

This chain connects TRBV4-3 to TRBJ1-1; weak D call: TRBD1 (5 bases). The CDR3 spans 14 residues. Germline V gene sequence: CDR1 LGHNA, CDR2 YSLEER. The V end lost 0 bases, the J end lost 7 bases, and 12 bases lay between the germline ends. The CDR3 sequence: CASSQERGIDEAFF. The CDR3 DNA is TGCGCCAGCAGCCAAGAACGGGGGATAGATGAAGCTTTCTTT.

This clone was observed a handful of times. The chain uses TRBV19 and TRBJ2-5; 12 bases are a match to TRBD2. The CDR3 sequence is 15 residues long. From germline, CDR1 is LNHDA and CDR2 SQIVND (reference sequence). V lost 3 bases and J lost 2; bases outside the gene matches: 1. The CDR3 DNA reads TGTGCCAGTAGTATGACTAGCGGGGGACAAGAGACCCAGTACTTC. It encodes CASSMTSGGQETQYF.